This T cell receptor (beta chain) was captured in a study of shared clonotypes between healthy human individuals. Study summary: In total, the donors were two women and three men aged 18 to 49. Study-wide results and limits: Large sequencing depth failed to make sorted-subset sequencing complete, rarefaction showed. As a rule, naive subsets had a larger estimated richness than memory subsets.

As defined, naive CD8 cells were CD45RO-negative and positively selected for CCR7, with terminally differentiated effector memory CD45RA+ cells excluded. Assay used: immunoSEQ multiplex PCR; TCRdb lists only in-frame clones, some missing. The sample gives fewer than 1 million clones, approximately 97% of which show up once; less than 0.3% is in the top ten. Concerning this clone: The antigen is undetermined.

The CDR3 is 17 amino acids. Germline V gives CDR1 MDHEN, CDR2 SYDVKM. The ends lost 6 bases at V and 5 bases at J; junction bases unmatched: 13. The chain recombines TRBV28 with TRBJ2-2; 9 bases line up with TRBD2. This sequence was found in a young man in good health. Sequenced material: naive CD8+ T cells sorted from blood. This CDR3 is CASSFTKSGRHTGELFF. The CDR3 nucleotides are TGTGCCAGCAGCTTCACGAAGAGCGGGAGGCATACCGGGGAGCTGTTTTTT.